This paragraph reports one T cell receptor beta chain. Its antigen is still unknown. An end of the junction differs from the germline gene, which may be a read error. The sample belongs to a study of T cell responses to AZD1222 COVID-19 vaccine. As for the study in general: The analysis combined second doses at about 4 or about 12 weeks. Overall study findings and caveats: Among AZD1222 vaccinees, only 5 to 7 were seropositive at baseline. Donors, mostly white British, included more females; clonal diversity was possibly underestimated. Repertoire samples came only from after the peak T cell response.

Germline V CDR1 and CDR2: SGHDN, FVKESK. The CDR3 extends over 12 amino acids. Using immunoSEQ multiplex PCR, the repertoire was profiled, and TCRdb retains in-frame clones only, with some absent. The sample includes some 110,000 clones, 93% of them seen just once. The rearrangement links TRBV14 to TRBJ2-1; 9 positions match TRBD1. This TCR was recovered from an adult in good health. The sample consisted of peripheral blood, taken on day 0 of AZD1222 vaccination. The CDR3 sequence: CASSPNWDRVVF. In DNA form, the CDR3 reads TGTGCCAGCAGCCCAAACTGGGACAGGGTGGTCTTC.